This TCR beta chain came from a study of blood T cell repertoires in COVID-19. Background on the study: COVID-19 samples, acute and convalescent, were from the United States, Italy and Spain.

Original processing notes: Estimation of nucleated cell counts was performed using reference gene primer amplification. TCRdb's table, derived via immunoSEQ multiplex PCR, lists solely in-frame clones and lacks some. V and J calls and clone size are copied from that table; D and trimming were computed from the DNA. The sample has roughly 340,000 clones, roughly 86% seen once. Patients in Seattle were enrolled during active infection, then followed longitudinally. There are 14 residues in the CDR3. Germline V gene sequence: CDR1 SGHVS, CDR2 FQNEAQ. V shed 0 bases, J shed 8 bases, and the junction held 6 bases outside the gene matches.

Input material: peripheral blood. This rearrangement joins TRBV7-8 to TRBJ1-1, with 7 bases identical to TRBD1. This sequence originates from a woman between 70 and 85 years old with COVID-19, enrolled during active disease. The CDR3 DNA reads as TGTGCCAGCAGCTTAGCCGGGACAGCCTTCGAAGCTTTCTTT. Translation gives CASSLAGTAFEAFF.